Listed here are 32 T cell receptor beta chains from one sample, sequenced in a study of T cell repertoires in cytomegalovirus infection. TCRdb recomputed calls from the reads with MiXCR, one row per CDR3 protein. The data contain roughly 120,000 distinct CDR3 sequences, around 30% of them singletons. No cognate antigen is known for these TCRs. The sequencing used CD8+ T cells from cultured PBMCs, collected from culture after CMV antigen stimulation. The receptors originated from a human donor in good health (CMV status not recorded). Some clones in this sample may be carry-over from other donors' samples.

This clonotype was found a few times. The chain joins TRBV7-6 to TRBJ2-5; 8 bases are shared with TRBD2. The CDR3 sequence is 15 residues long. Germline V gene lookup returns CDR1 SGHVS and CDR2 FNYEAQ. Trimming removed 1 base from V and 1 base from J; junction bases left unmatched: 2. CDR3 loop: CASSLVGTSQETQYF. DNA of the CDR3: TGTGCCAGCAGCTTAGTTGGGACTAGCCAAGAGACCCAGTACTTC.

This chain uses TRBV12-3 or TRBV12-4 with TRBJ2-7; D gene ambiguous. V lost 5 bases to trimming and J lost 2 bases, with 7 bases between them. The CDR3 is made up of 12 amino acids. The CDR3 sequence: CASSPQPYEQYF. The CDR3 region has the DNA TGTGCCAGCAGTCCTCAACCCTACGAGCAGTACTTC.

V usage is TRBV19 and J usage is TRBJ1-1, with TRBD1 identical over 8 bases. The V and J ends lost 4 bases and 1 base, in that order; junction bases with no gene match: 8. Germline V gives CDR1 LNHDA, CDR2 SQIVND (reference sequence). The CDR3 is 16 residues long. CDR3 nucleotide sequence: TGTGCCAGTAGTACAGACAGGGGCATCCCGAACACTGAAGCTTTCTTT. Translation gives CASSTDRGIPNTEAFF.

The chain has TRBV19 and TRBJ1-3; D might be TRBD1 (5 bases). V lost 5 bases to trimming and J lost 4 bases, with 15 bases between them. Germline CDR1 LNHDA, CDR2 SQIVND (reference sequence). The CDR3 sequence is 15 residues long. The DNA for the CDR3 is TGTGCCAGTAGTCCGGGGCTGGCGGAAGGAAACACCATATATTTT. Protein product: CASSPGLAEGNTIYF.

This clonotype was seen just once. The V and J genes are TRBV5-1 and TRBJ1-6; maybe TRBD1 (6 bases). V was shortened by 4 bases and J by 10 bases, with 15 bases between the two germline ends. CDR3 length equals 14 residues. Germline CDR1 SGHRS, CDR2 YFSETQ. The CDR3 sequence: CASSPQGYNSPLHF. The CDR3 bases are TGCGCCAGCAGCCCCCAGGGGTACAACTCACCCCTCCACTTT.

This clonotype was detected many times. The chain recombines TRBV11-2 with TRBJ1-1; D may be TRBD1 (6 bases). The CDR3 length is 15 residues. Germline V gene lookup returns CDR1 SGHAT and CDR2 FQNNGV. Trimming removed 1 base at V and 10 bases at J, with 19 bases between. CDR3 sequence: CASSLGGGRGLAAFF. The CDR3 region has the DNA TGTGCCAGCAGCTTAGGAGGCGGTCGGGGGCTTGCAGCTTTCTTT.

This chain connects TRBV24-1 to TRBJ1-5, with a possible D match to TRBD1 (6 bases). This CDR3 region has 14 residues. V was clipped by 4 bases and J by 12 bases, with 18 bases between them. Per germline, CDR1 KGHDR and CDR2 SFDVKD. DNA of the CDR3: TGTGCCACCAGTGACGCCGCCCCGACAGGAGGCCAGCATTTT. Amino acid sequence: CATSDAAPTGGQHF.

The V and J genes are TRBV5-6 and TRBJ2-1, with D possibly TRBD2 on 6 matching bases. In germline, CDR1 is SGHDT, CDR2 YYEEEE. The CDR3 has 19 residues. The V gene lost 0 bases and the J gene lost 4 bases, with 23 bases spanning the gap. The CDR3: CASSLGGVGEDPTYNEQFF. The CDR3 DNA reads TGTGCCAGCAGCTTGGGGGGGGTTGGAGAGGACCCTACGTACAATGAGCAGTTCTTC.

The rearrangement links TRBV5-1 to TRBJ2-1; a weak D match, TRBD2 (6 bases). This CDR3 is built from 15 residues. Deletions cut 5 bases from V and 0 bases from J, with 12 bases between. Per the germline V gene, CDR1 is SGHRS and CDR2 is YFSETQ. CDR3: CASSSDGGSYNEQFF. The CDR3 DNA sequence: TGCGCCAGCAGTTCTGACGGGGGCTCCTACAATGAGCAGTTCTTC.

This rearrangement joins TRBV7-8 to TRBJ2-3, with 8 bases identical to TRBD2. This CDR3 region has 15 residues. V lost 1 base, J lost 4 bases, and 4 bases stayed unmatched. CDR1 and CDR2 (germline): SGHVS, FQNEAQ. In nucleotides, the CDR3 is TGTGCCAGCAGCTTAGTCTTAGCGGGGCCAGATACGCAGTATTTT. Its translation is CASSLVLAGPDTQYF.

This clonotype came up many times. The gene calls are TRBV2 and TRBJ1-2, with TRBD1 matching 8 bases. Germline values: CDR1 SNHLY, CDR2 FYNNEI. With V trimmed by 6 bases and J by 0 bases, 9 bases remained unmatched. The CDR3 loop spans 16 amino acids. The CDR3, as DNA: TGTGCCAGCAGGTCCGACAGGGGAAGAGCTAACTATGGCTACACCTTC. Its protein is CASRSDRGRANYGYTF.

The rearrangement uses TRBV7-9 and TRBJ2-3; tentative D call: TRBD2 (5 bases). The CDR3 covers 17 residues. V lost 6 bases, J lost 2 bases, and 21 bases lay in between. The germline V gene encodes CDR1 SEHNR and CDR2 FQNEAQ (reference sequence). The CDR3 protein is CASRSTGGSGATDTQYF. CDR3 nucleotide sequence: TGTGCCAGCAGGTCTACTGGAGGAAGCGGTGCCACAGATACGCAGTATTTT. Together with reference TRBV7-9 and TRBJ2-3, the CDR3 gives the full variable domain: DTGVSQNPRHKITKRGQNVTFRCDPISEHNRLYWYRQTLGQGPEFLTYFQNEAQLEKSRLLSDRFSAERPKGSFSTLEIQRTEQGDSAMYLCASRSTGGSGATDTQYFGPGTRLTVL.

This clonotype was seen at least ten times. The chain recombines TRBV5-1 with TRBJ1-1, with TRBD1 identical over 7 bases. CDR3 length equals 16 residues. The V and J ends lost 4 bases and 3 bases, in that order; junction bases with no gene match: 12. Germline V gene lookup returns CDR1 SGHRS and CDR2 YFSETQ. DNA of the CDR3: TGCGCCAGCAGCCGAATCGGGACAGAATATTACACTGAAGCTTTCTTT. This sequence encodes CASSRIGTEYYTEAFF.

The DNA for the CDR3 is TGTGCCAGCAGTTTTGTGAGGGACTGGGACGAGCAGTACTTC. It specifies CASSFVRDWDEQYF. The chain employs TRBV12-3 or TRBV12-4 and TRBJ2-7, with D tentatively TRBD2 (6 bases). The CDR3 spans 14 residues. With 3 bases removed from V and 5 bases from J, the gap between germline ends came to 14 bases.

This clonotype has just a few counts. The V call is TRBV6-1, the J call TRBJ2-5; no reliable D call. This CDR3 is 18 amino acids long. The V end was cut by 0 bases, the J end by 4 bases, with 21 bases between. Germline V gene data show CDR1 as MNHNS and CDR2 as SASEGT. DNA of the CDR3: TGTGCCAGCAGTGAAGCGAGATTTGTCGTGGCACCCCCAGAGACCCAGTACTTC. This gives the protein CASSEARFVVAPPETQYF.

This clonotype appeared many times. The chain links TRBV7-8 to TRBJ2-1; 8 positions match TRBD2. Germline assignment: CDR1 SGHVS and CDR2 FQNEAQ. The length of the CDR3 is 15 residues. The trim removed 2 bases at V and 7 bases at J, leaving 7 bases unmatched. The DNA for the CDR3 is TGTGCCAGCAGCTTAATCGGGGGGGCGGGGAATGAGCAGTTCTTC. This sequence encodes CASSLIGGAGNEQFF.

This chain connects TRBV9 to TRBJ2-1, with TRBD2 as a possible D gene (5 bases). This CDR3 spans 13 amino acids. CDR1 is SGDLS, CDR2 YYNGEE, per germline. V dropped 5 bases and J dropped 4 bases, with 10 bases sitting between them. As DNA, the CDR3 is TGTGCCAGCAGAAACCCGGGGTACAATGAGCAGTTCTTC. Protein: CASRNPGYNEQFF.

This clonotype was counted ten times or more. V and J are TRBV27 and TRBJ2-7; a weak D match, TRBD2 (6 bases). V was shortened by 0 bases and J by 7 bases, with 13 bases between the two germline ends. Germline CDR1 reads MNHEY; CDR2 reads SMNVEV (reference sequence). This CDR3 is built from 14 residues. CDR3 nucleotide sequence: TGTGCCAGCAGTTTATCAGTGGGACTGAGTGAGCAGTACTTC. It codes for CASSLSVGLSEQYF.

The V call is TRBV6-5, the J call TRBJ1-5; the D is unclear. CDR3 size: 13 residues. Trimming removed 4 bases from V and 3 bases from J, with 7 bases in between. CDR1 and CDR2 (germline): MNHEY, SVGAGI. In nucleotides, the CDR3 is TGTGCCAGCAGTTTACAGTACAATCAGCCCCAGCATTTT. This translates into CASSLQYNQPQHF.

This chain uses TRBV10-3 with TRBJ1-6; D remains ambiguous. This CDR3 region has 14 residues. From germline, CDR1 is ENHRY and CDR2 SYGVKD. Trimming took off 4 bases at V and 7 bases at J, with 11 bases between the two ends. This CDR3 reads CAISGRTVNSPLHF. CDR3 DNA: TGTGCCATCAGTGGTCGGACCGTGAATTCACCCCTCCACTTT.

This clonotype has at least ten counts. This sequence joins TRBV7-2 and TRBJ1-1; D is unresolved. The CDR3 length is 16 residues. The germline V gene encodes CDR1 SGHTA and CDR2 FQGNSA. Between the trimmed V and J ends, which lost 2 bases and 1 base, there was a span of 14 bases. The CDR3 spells CASSLTPRSENTEAFF. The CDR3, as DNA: TGTGCCAGCAGCTTAACCCCCAGGTCAGAGAACACTGAAGCTTTCTTT.

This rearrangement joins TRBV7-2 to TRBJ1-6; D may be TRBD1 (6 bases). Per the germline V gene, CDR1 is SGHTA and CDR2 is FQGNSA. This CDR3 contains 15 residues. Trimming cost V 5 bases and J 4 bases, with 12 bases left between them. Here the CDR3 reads CASSIGQRYNSPLHF. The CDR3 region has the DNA TGTGCCAGCAGCATTGGACAGAGATATAATTCACCCCTCCACTTT.

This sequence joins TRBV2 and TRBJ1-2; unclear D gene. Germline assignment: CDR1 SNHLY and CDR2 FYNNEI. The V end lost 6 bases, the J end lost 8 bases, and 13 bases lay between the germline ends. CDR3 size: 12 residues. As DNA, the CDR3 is TGTGCCAGCAGCCCCGAGTTGGGCGGCTACACCTTC. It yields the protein CASSPELGGYTF.

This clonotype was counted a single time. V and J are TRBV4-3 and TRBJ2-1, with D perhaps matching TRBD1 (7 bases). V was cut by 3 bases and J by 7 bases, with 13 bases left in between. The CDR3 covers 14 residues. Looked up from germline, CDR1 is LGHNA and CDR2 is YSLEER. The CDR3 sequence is CASSHGRGANEQFF. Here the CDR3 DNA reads TGCGCCAGCAGCCACGGCAGGGGGGCAAATGAGCAGTTCTTC.

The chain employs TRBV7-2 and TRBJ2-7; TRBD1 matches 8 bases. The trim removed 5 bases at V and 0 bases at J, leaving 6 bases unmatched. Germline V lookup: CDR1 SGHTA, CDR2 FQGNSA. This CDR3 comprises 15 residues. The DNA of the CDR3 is TGTGCCAGCAGCGCTCGACAGGGGATCTCCTACGAGCAGTACTTC. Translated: CASSARQGISYEQYF.

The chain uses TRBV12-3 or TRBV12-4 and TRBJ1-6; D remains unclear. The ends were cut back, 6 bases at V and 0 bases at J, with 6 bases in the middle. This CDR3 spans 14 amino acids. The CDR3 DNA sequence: TGTGCCAGCAGAGGAGGCTCCTATAATTCACCCCTCCACTTT. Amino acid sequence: CASRGGSYNSPLHF.

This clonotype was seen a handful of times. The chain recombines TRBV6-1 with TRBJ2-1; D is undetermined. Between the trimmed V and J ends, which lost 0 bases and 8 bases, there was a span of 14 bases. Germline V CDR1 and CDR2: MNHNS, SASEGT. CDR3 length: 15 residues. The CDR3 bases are TGTGCCAGCAGTGAAGCGGGCTACCGGAGTGATGAGCAGTTCTTC. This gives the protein CASSEAGYRSDEQFF.

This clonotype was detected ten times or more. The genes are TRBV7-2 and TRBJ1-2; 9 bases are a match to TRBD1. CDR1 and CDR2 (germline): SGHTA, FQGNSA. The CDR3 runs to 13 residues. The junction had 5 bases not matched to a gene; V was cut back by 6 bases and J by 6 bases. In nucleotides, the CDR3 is TGTGCCAGCAGTTCAACAGGGGGCGATGGCTACACCTTC. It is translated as CASSSTGGDGYTF.

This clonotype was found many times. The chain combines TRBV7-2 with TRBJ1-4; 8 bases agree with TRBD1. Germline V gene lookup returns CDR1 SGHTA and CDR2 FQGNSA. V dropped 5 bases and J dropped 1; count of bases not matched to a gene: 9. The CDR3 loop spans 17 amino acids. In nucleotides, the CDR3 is TGTGCCAGCAGCCCTGACAGGGGCCGGGTAACTAATGAAAAACTGTTTTTT. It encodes CASSPDRGRVTNEKLFF.

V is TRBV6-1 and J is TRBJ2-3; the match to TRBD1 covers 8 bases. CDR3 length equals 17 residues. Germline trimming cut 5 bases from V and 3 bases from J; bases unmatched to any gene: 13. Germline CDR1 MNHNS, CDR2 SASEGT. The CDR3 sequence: CASSSPADRVRTDTQYF. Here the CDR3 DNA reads TGTGCCAGCAGTTCACCCGCGGACAGGGTCAGGACAGATACGCAGTATTTT.

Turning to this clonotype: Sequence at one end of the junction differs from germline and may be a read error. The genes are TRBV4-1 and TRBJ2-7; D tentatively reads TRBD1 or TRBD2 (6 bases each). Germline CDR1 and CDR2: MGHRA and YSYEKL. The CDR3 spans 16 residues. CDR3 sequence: CASSQSGAGTTYEQYF. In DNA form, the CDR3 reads TGTGCCAGCAGCCAATCGGGGGCAGGCACGACCTACGAGCAGTACTTC.

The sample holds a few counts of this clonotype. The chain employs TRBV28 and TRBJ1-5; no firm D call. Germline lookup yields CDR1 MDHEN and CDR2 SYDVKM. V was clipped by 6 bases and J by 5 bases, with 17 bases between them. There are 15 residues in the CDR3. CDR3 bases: TGTGCCAGCAGGCACCAGGACGCCCCGTATCAGCCCCAGCATTTT. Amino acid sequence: CASRHQDAPYQPQHF.